These 2 T cell receptor beta chains were all obtained from the same sample, sequenced in a study of blood T cell repertoires in COVID-19. Profiling relied on immunoSEQ multiplex PCR, and the TCRdb table lists in-frame clones only, not all of them. The top ten hold 2.2% of the sample, which has approximately 140,000 clones, roughly 84% seen once. Sequencing was carried out using peripheral blood. These receptor sequences come from a man aged 65 to 85 with acute or convalescent COVID-19.

This chain joins TRBV5-1 and TRBJ2-3, with 7 nucleotides matching TRBD1. This CDR3 contains 16 residues. Unmatched junction bases numbered 11, after V lost 4 bases and J lost 3 bases. The germline V gene encodes CDR1 SGHRS and CDR2 YFSETQ. Here the CDR3 DNA reads TGCGCCAGCAGCGCTCAGACAGGGTCCGGGACAGATACGCAGTATTTT. Translated, it gives CASSAQTGSGTDTQYF.

The rearrangement links TRBV19 to TRBJ2-7, with 7 bases that match TRBD1. The CDR3 length is 15 residues. Germline lookup yields CDR1 LNHDA and CDR2 SQIVND (reference sequence). The junction had 11 bases not matched to a gene; V was cut back by 5 bases and J by 4 bases. The CDR3 coding sequence is TGTGCCAGTAGTTCATATCCACGACAGGGATACGAGCAGTACTTC. Amino acid sequence: CASSSYPRQGYEQYF.